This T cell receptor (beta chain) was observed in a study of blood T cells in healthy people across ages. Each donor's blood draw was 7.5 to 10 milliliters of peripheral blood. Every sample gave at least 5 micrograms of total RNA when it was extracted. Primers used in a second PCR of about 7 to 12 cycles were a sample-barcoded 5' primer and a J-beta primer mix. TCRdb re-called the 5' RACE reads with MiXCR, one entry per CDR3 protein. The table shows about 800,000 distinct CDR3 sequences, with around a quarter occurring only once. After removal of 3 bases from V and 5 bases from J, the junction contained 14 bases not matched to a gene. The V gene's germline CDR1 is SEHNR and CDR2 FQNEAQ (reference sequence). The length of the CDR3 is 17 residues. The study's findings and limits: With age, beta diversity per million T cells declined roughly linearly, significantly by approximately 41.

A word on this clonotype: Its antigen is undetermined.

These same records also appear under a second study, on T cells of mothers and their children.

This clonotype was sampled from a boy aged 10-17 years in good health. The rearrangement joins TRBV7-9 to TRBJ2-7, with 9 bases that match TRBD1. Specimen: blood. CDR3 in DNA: TGTGCCAGCAGCTTTGAGACAGGGGGGTCATGGGGCCACGAGCAGTACTTC. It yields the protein CASSFETGGSWGHEQYF.